The present T cell receptor beta chain was sequenced within a study of blood T cell repertoires in COVID-19. Study as a whole: COVID-19 samples from acute and convalescent phases originated in the United States, Italy and Spain.

Per the original data handling: Amplification with reference gene primers provided the estimates of nucleated cell counts. This table comes from immunoSEQ multiplex PCR, and its TCRdb copy is limited to in-frame clones, with some not included. Clonal size and the V and J genes are those of that table, whereas D and trimming came from the DNA. The repertoire holds some 130,000 clones, with about 92% as singletons. This receptor was obtained from a man aged 50-59 years with active COVID-19. Sequenced material: peripheral blood.

In DNA form, the CDR3 reads TGTGCCAGCAGCTTGGCTCAGGGACTAGCGGGAGTCTCCGGGGAGCTGTTTTTT. It specifies CASSLAQGLAGVSGELFF. This chain joins TRBV11-3 and TRBJ2-2, with 14 bases aligning to TRBD2. CDR3 length equals 18 residues. Germline-derived CDR1 and CDR2 are SGHNT and YENEEA. V gave up 3 bases and J gave up 6 bases; unmatched junction bases: 9.